The clone carrying this T cell receptor beta chain was detected a few times. Its antigen is unidentified. This entry is derived from a study of PD-L1 blockade in urothelial cancer. Study-level information: Blood analysis was done at 3 weeks (second dose) and 6 weeks after treatment began. Median T cell yield per blood sample was over 130,000 cells. Whole-study results and caveats: Sub-median blood TCR clonality before treatment predicted longer survival.

Indicated time point: pretreatment peripheral blood. Patients were living with locally advanced or metastatic urothelial carcinoma. Generated by immunoSEQ multiplex PCR, the TCRdb table keeps only in-frame clones and is missing some. The table lists tens of thousands of clones, nearly 90% of them singletons. V lost 6 bases to trimming and J lost 7 bases, with 16 bases between them. The CDR3 is made up of 13 amino acids. From germline, CDR1 is SQVTM and CDR2 ANQGSEA. The sequence came from a man in his sixties with urothelial cancer. Sequenced here: PBMCs, sampled around atezolizumab (anti-PD-L1) treatment. V usage is TRBV29-1 and J usage is TRBJ2-1; D is perhaps TRBD2 (5 bases). CDR3 sequence: CSVGGSNRNEQFF. For the CDR3, the DNA is TGCAGCGTCGGCGGGTCGAATCGGAATGAGCAGTTCTTC.